The source of this T cell receptor (beta chain) is a study of blood T cell repertoires in COVID-19. Study as a whole: In each case, the material was cDNA or gDNA derived from T cells, B-cell-depleted T cells, or PBMCs.

Authors' analysis steps: Nucleated cell number was recorded as an estimate derived from reference gene primer amplification. Only in-frame clones appear in the TCRdb table, and some are missing; sequencing was by immunoSEQ multiplex PCR. V and J calls and clone size are those listed in that table; D and trimming were worked out from the DNA. The sample lists 150,000 to 180,000 clones; 65% to 90% were seen once. V was trimmed by 0 bases and J by 1 base, leaving 10 bases between them. The CDR3 loop spans 15 amino acids. Germline lookup yields CDR1 SGDLS and CDR2 YYNGEE. Notes on this clone: Other DNA sequences of this sample code for an identical CDR3.

One Seattle source followed patients from active infection through their disease course. Sequenced material: peripheral blood. The sequence was obtained from a woman in her fifties or sixties with COVID-19, enrolled during active disease. The chain couples TRBV9 to TRBJ1-1; a weak D match, TRBD1 (5 bases). The CDR3 protein is CASSVEPGGNTEAFF. As DNA, the CDR3 is TGTGCCAGCAGCGTAGAGCCGGGGGGGAACACTGAAGCTTTCTTT.